This T cell receptor (beta chain) was sequenced for a study of blood T cell repertoires in COVID-19. As originally analysed: Cell counts per sample came from amplifying reference gene primers. Produced via immunoSEQ multiplex PCR; TCRdb's table is partial and in-frame only. V, J and clone size are taken as reported in that table, and D and trimming were inferred from the DNA itself. The table has 340,000 or so clones, 80% to 90% seen once; the top ten hold roughly 4.2%. The CDR3 is 14 amino acids. Trimming took 4 bases from V and 3 from J; bases not matched to a gene: 1. Germline CDR1 is ENHRY and CDR2 is SYGVKD. Grouping used clinical history reported by participants in a survey and questionnaire.

The V call is TRBV10-3, the J call TRBJ2-7; 12 nucleotides match TRBD2. Sequencing was carried out using PBMCs or T cells enriched from blood (not recorded which). The receptor was isolated from a woman between 40 and 55 years old with acute COVID-19. CDR3 DNA sequence: TGTGCCATCAGTGGGACTAGCGGGGACTACGAGCAGTACTTC. It codes for CAISGTSGDYEQYF.